This passage covers 8 T cell receptor beta chains from one sample sequenced in a study of cytomegalovirus exposure and HLA in healthy donors. Data came from immunoSEQ multiplex PCR; TCRdb stores just in-frame clones and leaves some out. This sample carries 150,000 to 200,000 clones, 70% to 90% of them seen once, and the ten largest clones take 2.5% to 3%. The sample was PBMCs. The origin of the receptors is a young man in good health and CMV-seronegative.

This clone was detected only once. The CDR3 bases are TGTGCCAGCAGCCCACAGGTTCTTAACACTGAAGCTTTCTTT. Translation: CASSPQVLNTEAFF. The chain joins TRBV9 to TRBJ1-1; maybe TRBD1 (5 bases). The ends were cut back, 4 bases at V and 2 bases at J, with 12 bases in the middle. The CDR3 has 14 amino acids. From germline, CDR1 is SGDLS and CDR2 YYNGEE.

J is TRBJ2-2 and V is TRBV14; 7 bases align to TRBD2. CDR1 SGHDN and CDR2 FVKESK come from the germline V gene. V was clipped by 2 bases and J by 0 bases; unmatched bases: 21. The CDR3 totals 22 residues. The CDR3 bases are TGTGCCAGCAGCCAAAGGTACGGGCGGGAGAACCCAGAAGAAACGAACACCGGGGAGCTGTTTTTT. Encoded protein: CASSQRYGRENPEETNTGELFF.

In this sample, this clone turned up a few times. This chain joins TRBV5-1 and TRBJ1-1; D is unclear. Germline loops: CDR1 SGHRS, CDR2 YFSETQ. The CDR3 covers 14 residues. The V end lost 4 bases, the J end lost 1 base, and 11 bases lay between the germline ends. The CDR3 spells CASSPVLGNTEAFF. The CDR3 region has the DNA TGCGCCAGCAGCCCGGTCCTAGGGAACACTGAAGCTTTCTTT.

The gene calls are TRBV7-9 and TRBJ2-3, with 8 bases matching TRBD1. V lost 5 bases and J lost 1; bases outside the gene matches: 5. This CDR3 is 15 amino acids long. Germline CDR1 reads SEHNR; CDR2 reads FQNEAQ (reference sequence). The DNA for the CDR3 is TGTGCCAGCAGCGCCGGGACAGGCCGCACAGATACGCAGTATTTT. Amino acids: CASSAGTGRTDTQYF.

This chain links TRBV4-1 with TRBJ2-7; the D is unclear. Germline CDR1 reads MGHRA; CDR2 reads YSYEKL. Trimming left V 1 base short and J 3 bases short, with 16 bases between. CDR3 size: 16 residues. CDR3 in amino acids: CASSQVFEPSIYEQYF. CDR3 nucleotide sequence: TGCGCCAGCAGCCAAGTCTTTGAACCCAGTATCTACGAGCAGTACTTC.

This clone appeared a single time. This rearrangement joins TRBV2 to TRBJ2-3; D remains ambiguous. In germline, CDR1 is SNHLY, CDR2 FYNNEI. The length of the CDR3 is 14 residues. Trimming left V 10 bases short and J 1 base short, with 15 bases between. The CDR3 here is CATIYGDGTDTQYF. The DNA for the CDR3 is TGTGCCACGATCTACGGAGACGGCACAGATACGCAGTATTTT.

This chain links TRBV29-1 with TRBJ2-1; TRBD1 matches at 11 bases. The CDR3 has 16 residues. Trimming took 3 bases from V and 4 from J; bases not matched to a gene: 8. Germline CDR1 SQVTM, CDR2 ANQGSEA. CDR3 protein: CSVEEGGDRGYNEQFF. In nucleotides, the CDR3 is TGCAGCGTTGAGGAGGGTGGGGACAGGGGGTACAATGAGCAGTTCTTC.

The chain has TRBV9 and TRBJ2-7; maybe TRBD1 (6 bases). The ends were cut back, 3 bases at V and 1 base at J, with 14 bases in the middle. The germline CDR1 and CDR2 sequences are SGDLS and YYNGEE. CDR3 length: 15 residues. The CDR3 region has the DNA TGTGCCAGCAGCGCCGGACAGTCACTTTCCTACGAGCAGTACTTC. Its translation: CASSAGQSLSYEQYF.